Detailed here is one TCR beta chain. Other DNA sequences in this specimen translate into the identical CDR3. Some clones are missing from TCRdb's copy, which holds only in-frame ones; the method was immunoSEQ multiplex PCR. The repertoire holds under 250,000 clones, with just under 90% as singletons. This sample was included in a study of blood T cell repertoires in COVID-19. Study summary: The cDNA or gDNA used as material had been derived from T cells, B-cell-depleted T cells, or PBMCs.

CDR3 length: 13 residues. The V and J ends lost 2 bases and 7 bases respectively, with 7 bases between them. Per germline, CDR1 SGDLS and CDR2 YYNGEE. This clonotype was obtained from a woman in her twenties or thirties with acute COVID-19. The chain combines TRBV9 with TRBJ1-6, with a possible D match to TRBD1 (6 bases). The sample was PBMCs or T cells enriched from blood (not recorded which). Here the CDR3 DNA reads TGTGCCAGCAGCGTGGACAGCAATTCACCCCTCCACTTT. The encoded protein is CASSVDSNSPLHF.